The present T cell receptor (beta chain) was sequenced within a study of blood T cells in healthy people across ages. Study results and limitations: Age showed a roughly linear inverse relationship with TCR beta diversity per million T cells.

PCR was performed a second time for about 7 to 12 cycles using a sample-barcoded 5' primer and a J-beta primer mix. One entry per CDR3 protein results from TCRdb running MiXCR on the 5' RACE reads. The table records roughly 680,000 distinct CDR3 sequences, over 20% of them present only once. This clonotype was seen at least ten times. What it binds is unknown. Germline V CDR1 and CDR2: SGHTA, FQGNSA. The CDR3 loop spans 13 amino acids. V lost 0 bases and J lost 3, with 6 bases in between. The chain links TRBV7-2 to TRBJ2-7; D not certain. This clonotype was obtained from a man aged 65 to 79 in good health. The sample taken for sequencing was blood. The CDR3, as DNA: TGTGCCAGCAGCTTAGCTCTCGGCTACGAGCAGTACTTC. Amino acid sequence: CASSLALGYEQYF.